This TCR beta chain comes out of a study of T cells in Graves' hyperthyroidism and ophthalmopathy. Lactation, pregnancy, other autoimmune disease or uncontrolled infection excluded patients. The germline CDR1 and CDR2 sequences are SGHTA and FQGNSA. The trim removed 5 bases at V and 0 bases at J, leaving 15 bases unmatched. The CDR3 runs 19 residues. Amplified regions were TCR beta CDR3 sequences from RNA transcripts. TCR CDR3 regions were first amplified by RT-PCR with HTBI primers. TCRdb re-derived calls from the multiplex PCR reads in MiXCR, one entry per CDR3 protein. The data show approximately 620,000 distinct CDR3 sequences, about 16% seen once.

This receptor was taken from a woman aged 40 to 50 with Graves' ophthalmopathy. Material for sequencing was blood. V is TRBV7-2 and J is TRBJ2-1, with 8 nucleotides matching TRBD2. This CDR3 reads CASSLPGLVTAGSYNEQFF. The CDR3 coding sequence is TGTGCCAGCAGCCTACCGGGACTAGTTACCGCGGGCTCCTACAATGAGCAGTTCTTC.